This T cell receptor (beta chain) emerged from a study of control samples from healthy donors and cancer patients. The table came from immunoSEQ multiplex PCR; TCRdb's copy has only in-frame clones and leaves some out. Of roughly 120,000 clones listed, about 93% were seen once; the top ten hold about 1.5%. V gave up 3 bases and J gave up 7 bases; unmatched junction bases: 5. The germline CDR1 and CDR2 sequences are GTSNPN and SVGIG (reference sequence). The CDR3 is 13 residues long. This clone was counted between two and nine times. This clonotype was obtained from a man in his fifties or sixties with head and neck cancer. Sequenced material: PBMCs. The chain has TRBV30 and TRBJ1-2; 10 positions match TRBD1. CDR3 DNA sequence: TGTGCCTGGAGCCTGACAGGGGGCAGTGGCTACACCTTC. Its protein is CAWSLTGGSGYTF.